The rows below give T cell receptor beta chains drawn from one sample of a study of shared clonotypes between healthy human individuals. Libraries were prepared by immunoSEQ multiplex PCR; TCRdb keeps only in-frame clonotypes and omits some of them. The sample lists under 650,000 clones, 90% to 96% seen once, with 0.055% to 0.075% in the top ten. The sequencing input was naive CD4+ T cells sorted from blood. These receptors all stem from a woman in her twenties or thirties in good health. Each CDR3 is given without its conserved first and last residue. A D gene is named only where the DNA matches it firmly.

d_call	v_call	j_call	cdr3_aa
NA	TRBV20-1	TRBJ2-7	SARDTYEQY
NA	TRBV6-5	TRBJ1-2	ASSYSLTANYGYT
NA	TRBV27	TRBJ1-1	ASSPPGSVGAF
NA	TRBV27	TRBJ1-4	ASSFWGNEKLF
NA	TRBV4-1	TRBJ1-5	ASSQGTPYSNQPQH
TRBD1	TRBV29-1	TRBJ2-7	SVSQRQGPYEQY
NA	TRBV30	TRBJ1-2	AWSVLGQIYGYT
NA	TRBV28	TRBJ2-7	ASSRRSYEQY
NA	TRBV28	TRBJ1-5	ASSPSHVNQPQH
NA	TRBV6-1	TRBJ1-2	ASSERGRLYGYT
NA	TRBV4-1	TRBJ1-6	ASSQGTASSYNSPLH
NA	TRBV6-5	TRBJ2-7	ASSYVKTYEQY
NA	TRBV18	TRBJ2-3	ASSYGSTDTQY
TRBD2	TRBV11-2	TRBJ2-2	ASSLKTSGTSNTGELF
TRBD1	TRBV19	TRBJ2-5	ASSLIPGGETQY
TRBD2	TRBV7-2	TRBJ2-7	ASSLVLAGASY
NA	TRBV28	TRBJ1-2	ASTLRGQPNYGYT
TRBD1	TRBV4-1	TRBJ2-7	ASSQGLTGPDSYEQY
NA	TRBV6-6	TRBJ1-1	ASTRTEQNTEAF
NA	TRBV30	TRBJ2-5	AWSVGGEARRQY
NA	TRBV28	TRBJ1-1	ASRARAGRTEAF
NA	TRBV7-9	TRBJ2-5	ASSQLEETQY
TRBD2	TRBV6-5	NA	ASTQSGSYEQY
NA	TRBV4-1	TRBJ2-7	ASRLSPIGASEQY
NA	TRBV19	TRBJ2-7	ASSNIGADEQY
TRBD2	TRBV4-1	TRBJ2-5	ASSQLLAGGPQETQY